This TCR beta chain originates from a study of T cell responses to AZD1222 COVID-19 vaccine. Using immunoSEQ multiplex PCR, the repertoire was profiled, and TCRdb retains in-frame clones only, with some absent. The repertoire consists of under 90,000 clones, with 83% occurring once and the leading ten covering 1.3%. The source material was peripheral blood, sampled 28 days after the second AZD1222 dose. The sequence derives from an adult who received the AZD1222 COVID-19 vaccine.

CDR3 region: CASSIIEQETQYF. The CDR3 region has the DNA TGTGCCAGTAGTATTATAGAGCAAGAGACCCAGTACTTC. The chain carries TRBV19 and TRBJ2-5; no definite D call. The CDR3 has 13 residues. V lost 3 bases and J 2 bases, leaving 7 bases between the germline ends. Looked up from germline, CDR1 is LNHDA and CDR2 is SQIVND (reference sequence).